This T cell receptor (beta chain) was recovered during a study of T cells in Graves' hyperthyroidism and ophthalmopathy. General observations from the study: Most clonotypes expanded in the thyroid (above 0.001) were also present in blood.

The V gene's germline CDR1 is SGHRS and CDR2 YFSETQ. CDR3 length equals 14 residues. Template material for amplifying TCR beta CDR3 regions consisted of RNA transcripts. First-round RT-PCR of the TCR CDR3 relied on the HTBI primer set. TCRdb ran MiXCR on the multiplex PCR reads and lists one entry per CDR3 protein. The sample comprises approximately 500,000 distinct CDR3 sequences, about half of which are singletons, and about 8.3% rests with the top ten. With respect to this clonotype: No antigen is known for it. One junction end disagrees with the germline gene, perhaps due to a read error.

The study left out patients who had uncontrolled infection, other autoimmune disease, pregnancy or lactation. This rearrangement joins TRBV5-1 to TRBJ1-2; the D is unclear. The sequenced sample was peripheral blood or thyroid tissue (not recorded which). This clonotype originated in a young woman with Graves' hyperthyroidism. This CDR3 is CASSPWLAGDGYTF. The CDR3 region has the DNA TGCGCCAGCAGCCCCTGGCTAGCGGGAGATGGTTACACCTTC. The full variable domain, in which reference TRBV5-1 and TRBJ1-2 provide the parts outside the CDR3, is KAGVTQTPRYLIKTRGQQVTLSCSPISGHRSVSWYQQTPGQGLQFLFEYFSETQRNKGNFPGRFSGRQFSNSRSEMNVSTLELGDSALYLCASSPWLAGDGYTFGSGTRLTVV.